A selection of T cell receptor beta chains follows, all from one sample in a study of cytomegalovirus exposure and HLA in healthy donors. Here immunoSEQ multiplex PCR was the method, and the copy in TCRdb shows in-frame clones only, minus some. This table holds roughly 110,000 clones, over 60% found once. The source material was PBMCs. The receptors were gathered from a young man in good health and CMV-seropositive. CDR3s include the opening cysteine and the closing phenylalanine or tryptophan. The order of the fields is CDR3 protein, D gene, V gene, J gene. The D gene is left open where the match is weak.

cdr3_aa: CASRVDPRRGSTDTQYF
d_call: .
v_call: TRBV10-2
j_call: TRBJ2-3

cdr3_aa: CASSQVTRTPSSGNTIYF
d_call: .
v_call: TRBV4-1
j_call: TRBJ1-3

cdr3_aa: CASSRDRVFYGYTF
d_call: TRBD1
v_call: TRBV9
j_call: TRBJ1-2

cdr3_aa: CASSLEGVNSPLHF
d_call: .
v_call: TRBV5-1
j_call: TRBJ1-6

cdr3_aa: CARRDRLTYEQYF
d_call: TRBD1
v_call: TRBV19
j_call: TRBJ2-7

cdr3_aa: CASSMDRTGAYEQYF
d_call: TRBD1
v_call: TRBV2
j_call: TRBJ2-7

cdr3_aa: CAISGTGMNTEAFF
d_call: TRBD1
v_call: TRBV10-3
j_call: TRBJ1-1

cdr3_aa: CASSSGGNYGYTF
d_call: TRBD1
v_call: TRBV2
j_call: TRBJ1-2

cdr3_aa: CASKARGRDQPQHF
d_call: TRBD1
v_call: TRBV10-2
j_call: TRBJ1-5

cdr3_aa: CASSPGTGPSTDTQYF
d_call: TRBD1
v_call: TRBV5-8
j_call: TRBJ2-3

cdr3_aa: CASSVGPGFGRGSTDTQYF
d_call: .
v_call: TRBV9
j_call: TRBJ2-3

cdr3_aa: CASSELGGVSNQPQHF
d_call: .
v_call: TRBV2
j_call: TRBJ1-5

cdr3_aa: CAWRGLSGGTQYF
d_call: TRBD2
v_call: TRBV30
j_call: TRBJ2-3